Listed below are T cell receptor beta chains from one sample, sequenced in a study of blood T cell repertoires in COVID-19. Clones were read by immunoSEQ multiplex PCR, and TCRdb kept only the in-frame ones, dropping some. The sample lists roughly 100,000 clones; roughly nine tenths were seen once. Sequences were obtained from peripheral blood. These receptors all stem from a human donor in a cohort sampled during active COVID-19. CDR3s include the opening cysteine and the closing phenylalanine or tryptophan. D genes are given only for firm matches. Expanded clones get a size class; other rows say once, few or many, or leave the size out.

J gene,V gene,clone size,D gene,CDR3 protein,CDR3 DNA
TRBJ2-7,TRBV6-5,once,TRBD1,CASSPGQGGYEQYF,TGTGCCAGCAGTCCGGGACAGGGCGGCTACGAGCAGTACTTC
TRBJ2-7,TRBV28,-,TRBD2,CASSLFAPRLAGAYEQYF,TGTGCCAGCAGTTTATTTGCCCCCCGACTAGCGGGAGCTTACGAGCAGTACTTC
TRBJ1-1,TRBV19,-,TRBD1,CATDRGNTEAFF,TGTGCCACCGACAGGGGCAACACTGAAGCTTTCTTT
TRBJ1-2,TRBV6-5,-,TRBD1,CASSDGTGANYGYTF,TGTGCCAGCAGCGACGGGACAGGGGCTAACTATGGCTACACCTTC
TRBJ2-1,TRBV5-1,-,TRBD2,CASSWTSGSRVDEQFF,TGCGCCAGCAGCTGGACTAGCGGGTCGCGGGTGGATGAGCAGTTCTTC
TRBJ2-3,TRBV6-4,-,TRBD2,CASSDMGLSTDTQYF,TGTGCCAGCAGTGACATGGGACTAAGCACAGATACGCAGTATTTT
TRBJ2-1,TRBV7-2,-,TRBD2,CASSLAKGSVAGGFYEQFF,TGTGCCAGCAGCTTAGCGAAGGGCAGTGTAGCGGGGGGGTTCTATGAGCAGTTCTTC
TRBJ2-1,TRBV5-8,-,TRBD1,CASRRTSGTEVYNEQFF,TGTGCCAGCAGGCGGACTTCCGGGACAGAGGTCTACAATGAGCAGTTCTTC
TRBJ2-1,TRBV6-5,-,TRBD2,CASSYWTSGYNEQFF,TGTGCCAGCAGTTACTGGACTAGCGGTTACAATGAGCAGTTCTTC
TRBJ2-7,TRBV5-5,-,TRBD1,CASSPGTGTSYEQYF,TGTGCCAGCAGCCCCGGGACAGGGACGTCCTACGAGCAGTACTTC
TRBJ1-1,TRBV15,-,-,CATSRGALTEAFF,TGTGCCACCAGCAGAGGAGCCCTCACTGAAGCTTTCTTT
TRBJ2-5,TRBV3-1/TRBV3-2,-,-,CASSHGTASTSETQYF,TGTGCCAGCAGCCATGGGACTGCGTCAACGTCGGAGACCCAGTACTTC
TRBJ2-7,TRBV18,-,TRBD1,CASSPIIPTGGDEQYF,TGTGCCAGCTCACCAATTATACCGACAGGGGGCGACGAGCAGTACTTC
TRBJ1-5,TRBV5-6,few,TRBD1,CASSLMTGSQPQHF,TGTGCCAGCAGCTTGATGACAGGGAGTCAGCCCCAGCATTTT
TRBJ2-7,TRBV3-1/TRBV3-2,once,-,CASSQLPEQGEQYF,TGTGCCAGCAGCCAGCTCCCAGAGCAGGGGGAGCAGTACTTC
TRBJ2-1,TRBV3-1/TRBV3-2,-,-,CASSQLDNYNEQFF,TGTGCCAGCAGCCAATTGGACAATTACAATGAGCAGTTCTTC
TRBJ1-1,TRBV5-1,-,-,CASSLVSSGNTEAFF,TGCGCCAGCAGCTTGGTCAGTTCGGGTAACACTGAAGCTTTCTTT
TRBJ1-4,TRBV27,few,-,CASSLRAAENEKLFF,TGTGCCAGCAGTTTGCGGGCAGCTGAGAATGAAAAACTGTTTTTT
TRBJ1-3,TRBV9,-,-,CASSAGGSGNTIYF,TGTGCCAGCAGCGCAGGTGGCTCTGGAAACACCATATATTTT
TRBJ1-5,TRBV7-9,few,TRBD1,CASSLVRDREEQPQHF,TGTGCCAGCAGCTTAGTCCGGGACAGGGAAGAACAGCCCCAGCATTTT
TRBJ2-2,TRBV3-1/TRBV3-2,once,-,CASSQSFGAGWNTGELFF,TGTGCCAGCAGCCAATCATTTGGGGCGGGGTGGAACACCGGGGAGCTGTTTTTT
TRBJ2-7,TRBV6-5,-,TRBD2,CASSYNSGRGYEQYF,TGTGCCAGCAGCTATAATAGCGGGAGGGGGTACGAGCAGTACTTC
TRBJ1-6,TRBV11-2,-,TRBD1,CASSFQTGGAGNSPLHF,TGTGCCAGCAGCTTCCAAACAGGGGGCGCCGGTAATTCACCCCTCCACTTT
TRBJ2-1,TRBV5-1,-,TRBD1,CASSSGTGTMEQFF,TGCGCCAGCAGCTCGGGGACAGGGACGATGGAGCAGTTCTTC
TRBJ2-7,TRBV4-2,-,TRBD2,CASSQPPSGSLSYEQYF,TGTGCCAGCAGCCAACCGCCTAGCGGCAGTCTCTCCTACGAGCAGTACTTC
TRBJ2-3,TRBV28,-,-,CASSLSGLTDTQYF,TGTGCCAGCAGTTTAAGCGGGCTCACAGATACGCAGTATTTT
TRBJ1-2,TRBV2,-,TRBD1,CASNPGTVNYGYTF,TGTGCCAGCAACCCGGGGACAGTCAACTATGGCTACACCTTC
TRBJ2-2,TRBV20-1,-,-,CSAPHTGELFF,TGCAGTGCTCCCCATACCGGGGAGCTGTTTTTT
TRBJ2-7,TRBV7-8,-,TRBD1,CASSPELGQLPYEQYF,TGTGCCAGCAGCCCGGAGCTGGGACAGCTTCCCTACGAGCAGTACTTC
TRBJ2-7,TRBV6-5,-,TRBD2,CASRTASGVVYEQYF,TGTGCCAGCAGGACAGCGAGCGGGGTGGTGTACGAGCAGTACTTC
TRBJ2-5,TRBV28,-,-,CASSLSLGAGVETQYF,TGTGCCAGCAGTTTAAGTCTGGGGGCAGGGGTAGAGACCCAGTACTTC
TRBJ1-2,TRBV7-6,-,-,CASSLDRVGGYTF,TGTGCCAGCAGCTTAGACAGGGTGGGAGGCTACACCTTC
TRBJ2-5,TRBV11-2,-,-,CASSSPGGPEETQYF,TGTGCCAGCAGCTCCCCAGGAGGACCTGAAGAGACCCAGTACTTC
TRBJ1-1,TRBV29-1,-,-,CSAGRGLGTEAFF,TGCAGCGCCGGGAGGGGATTGGGGACTGAAGCTTTCTTT
TRBJ1-1,TRBV7-8,-,TRBD1,CASSPRQGLTNTEAFF,TGTGCCAGCAGCCCCCGACAGGGCCTCACTAACACTGAAGCTTTCTTT
TRBJ2-5,TRBV2,-,-,CASSIQGETQYF,TGTGCCAGCAGCATTCAGGGAGAGACCCAGTACTTC
TRBJ2-2,TRBV5-4,-,-,CASSSSPTANTGELFF,TGTGCCAGCAGCTCATCCCCGACTGCGAACACCGGGGAGCTGTTTTTT
TRBJ1-2,TRBV3-1/TRBV3-2,once,-,CASSQEGGAVYGYTF,TGTGCCAGCAGCCAAGAAGGTGGGGCCGTCTATGGCTACACCTTC
TRBJ1-1,TRBV5-8,-,-,CASSLAQGNTEAFF,TGTGCCAGCAGCTTGGCTCAGGGGAACACTGAAGCTTTCTTT
TRBJ2-7,TRBV29-1,-,TRBD1,CSVTRQGYEQYF,TGCAGCGTAACCCGACAGGGCTACGAGCAGTACTTC